The 32 T cell receptor beta chains reported below all come from one sample, sequenced in a study of control samples from healthy donors and cancer patients. This table comes from immunoSEQ multiplex PCR, and its TCRdb copy is limited to in-frame clones, with some not included. In the table there are about 42,000 clones, 70% to 90% of which are singletons. Sequenced material: blood. The receptors come from a man between 60 and 75 years old in good health.

This chain links TRBV7-9 with TRBJ1-5, with D possibly matching TRBD1 (6 bases). The germline V gene encodes CDR1 SEHNR and CDR2 FQNEAQ (reference sequence). The CDR3 has 14 amino acids. The V gene lost 5 bases and the J gene lost 7 bases, with 15 bases spanning the gap. For the CDR3, the DNA is TGTGCCAGCAGCCTAGAAGGGGGGGGGCAGCCCCAGCATTTT. This codes for CASSLEGGGQPQHF.

The chain carries TRBV2 and TRBJ1-3, with a tentative D call TRBD1 (6 bases). The germline gives CDR1 SNHLY, CDR2 FYNNEI. The V end was cut by 8 bases, the J end by 4 bases, with 15 bases between. CDR3 length equals 14 residues. CDR3 in DNA: TGTGCCAGCCTTCGGCAGGGGACAGGAAACACCATATATTTT. This gives the protein CASLRQGTGNTIYF.

This chain connects TRBV5-1 to TRBJ1-1; D uncertain. The CDR3 is 15 amino acids. The germline V gene encodes CDR1 SGHRS and CDR2 YFSETQ. V lost 1 base and J 0 bases, leaving 10 bases between the germline ends. CDR3 region: CASSLSAAMNTEAFF. The CDR3 DNA reads as TGCGCCAGCAGCTTGAGTGCTGCGATGAACACTGAAGCTTTCTTT.

This clone occurred once. V gene TRBV7-8 combines with J gene TRBJ1-5, with 10 bases fitting TRBD1. Germline V gene lookup returns CDR1 SGHVS and CDR2 FQNEAQ. With V trimmed by 5 bases and J by 1 base, 2 bases remained unmatched. The CDR3 spans 15 residues. CDR3 sequence reads: CASSVGQGSNQPQHF. CDR3 in DNA: TGTGCCAGCAGCGTGGGACAGGGGAGCAATCAGCCCCAGCATTTT.

This clone was seen a single time. This chain uses TRBV2 with TRBJ2-3; tentatively, D is TRBD1 (6 bases). The length of the CDR3 is 13 residues. Trimming cost V 8 bases and J 0 bases, with 9 bases left between them. CDR1 and CDR2 from the germline V gene are SNHLY and FYNNEI. CDR3 in DNA: TGTGCCAGCGGGGGCGGGAGCACAGATACGCAGTATTTT. Residues: CASGGGSTDTQYF.

The chain links TRBV6-2 or TRBV6-3 to TRBJ1-5; D is possibly TRBD1 (6 bases). Germline V gene data show CDR1 as MNHEY and CDR2 as SVGEGT. Trimming removed 6 bases from V and 2 bases from J, with 11 bases in between. CDR3 length: 14 amino acids. The DNA of the CDR3 is TGTGCCAGCAGCTCAGGGGCGCGCAATCAGCCCCAGCATTTT. This codes for CASSSGARNQPQHF.

The chain employs TRBV3-1 (or the pseudogene TRBV3-2) and TRBJ1-1, with no clear D. Germline CDR1 reads LGHDT; CDR2 reads YNNKEL (reference sequence). V lost 4 bases and J lost 1, with 10 bases in between. The CDR3 runs 14 residues. Here the CDR3 reads CASSLRGQNTEAFF. The CDR3 coding sequence is TGTGCCAGCAGCCTCCGAGGGCAGAACACTGAAGCTTTCTTT.

The chain combines TRBV3-1 (or the pseudogene TRBV3-2) with TRBJ1-6; 7 nucleotides agree with TRBD1. The V gene's germline CDR1 is LGHDT and CDR2 YNNKEL (reference sequence). V was clipped by 4 bases and J by 10 bases; unmatched bases: 7. The CDR3 is 14 amino acids. CDR3: CASSRQGGESPLHF. CDR3 bases: TGTGCCAGCAGCCGACAGGGAGGAGAATCACCCCTCCACTTT.

This clone was seen once. This rearrangement joins TRBV7-3 to TRBJ1-1; D unresolved. Per the germline V gene, CDR1 is SGHTA and CDR2 is FQGTGA. The CDR3 is made up of 14 amino acids. Trimming pared 1 base from V and 3 bases from J, leaving 9 bases between. CDR3 bases: TGTGCCAGCAGCTTAAACAGTGTCGACACTGAAGCTTTCTTT. Protein: CASSLNSVDTEAFF.

The rearrangement uses TRBV5-1 and TRBJ2-3; 9 bases agree with TRBD2. Germline V gene data show CDR1 as SGHRS and CDR2 as YFSETQ. This CDR3 is 16 amino acids long. V lost 3 bases to trimming and J lost 2 bases; unmatched junction nucleotides: 7. CDR3 sequence: CASSSLAGTTTDTQYF. For the CDR3, the DNA is TGCGCCAGCAGCTCTCTAGCGGGAACAACCACAGATACGCAGTATTTT.

The V and J genes are TRBV6-5 and TRBJ1-1; no reliable D call. This CDR3 has 12 residues. The V end lost 6 bases, the J end lost 0 bases, and 5 bases lay between the germline ends. Germline assignment: CDR1 MNHEY and CDR2 SVGAGI. Here the CDR3 DNA reads TGTGCCAGCAGCCGTATGAACACTGAAGCTTTCTTT. Its translation is CASSRMNTEAFF.

The rearrangement joins TRBV7-2 to TRBJ2-1; TRBD2 might be the D (5 bases). Trimming shortened V by 4 bases and J by 3 bases, and 10 bases separated the two germline ends. In germline, CDR1 is SGHTA, CDR2 FQGNSA. CDR3 size: 14 residues. CDR3: CASSWPGIYNEQFF. For the CDR3, the DNA is TGTGCCAGCAGCTGGCCCGGGATCTACAATGAGCAGTTCTTC.

This clone was detected only a few times. The chain combines TRBV29-1 with TRBJ1-5, with TRBD1 identical over 10 bases. Looked up from germline, CDR1 is SQVTM and CDR2 is ANQGSEA. Trimming took 5 bases from V and 6 from J; bases not matched to a gene: 4. The CDR3 has 13 amino acids. CDR3 sequence (DNA): TGCAGCGTTTCCCGGGACAGGGGTCAGCCCCAGCATTTT. This translates into CSVSRDRGQPQHF.

This clone was observed a single time. The chain carries TRBV5-8 and TRBJ1-3, with D possibly matching TRBD1 (5 bases). Germline loops: CDR1 SGHTS, CDR2 YDEGEE. V lost 6 bases, J lost 4 bases, and 11 bases lay in between. CDR3 length: 13 residues. The CDR3 loop reads CASTRTRGNTIYF. As DNA, the CDR3 is TGTGCCAGCACCCGGACAAGAGGAAACACCATATATTTT.

V gene TRBV5-4 combines with J gene TRBJ2-5; 8 nucleotides match TRBD2. From germline, CDR1 is SGHNT and CDR2 YYREEE (reference sequence). The CDR3 is 17 residues long. The V and J ends lost 0 bases and 5 bases, in that order; junction bases with no gene match: 12. Written as DNA, the CDR3 is TGTGCCAGCAGCTTGGTCAGAGGACTAGCAGGATGGGAGACCCAGTACTTC. This sequence encodes CASSLVRGLAGWETQYF.

The chain carries TRBV5-1 and TRBJ1-2; 9 bases are a match to TRBD1. This CDR3 spans 14 amino acids. The junction had 6 bases not matched to a gene; V was cut back by 1 base and J by 8 bases. The germline gives CDR1 SGHRS, CDR2 YFSETQ. The CDR3 nucleotides read TGCGCCAGCAGCTTGACGACAGGGGGTTGGGGCTACACCTTC. Amino acid sequence: CASSLTTGGWGYTF.

In the case of this clone: Germline and junction disagree at one end, which may indicate a read error. The rearrangement joins TRBV6-1 to TRBJ1-2; 10 nucleotides agree with TRBD1. CDR1 and CDR2 (germline): MNHNS, SASEGT. CDR3 length equals 15 residues. As DNA, the CDR3 is TGTGCCAGCAGGGAAGAGACAGGGGGCATCTATGGCTACACCTTC. It codes for CASREETGGIYGYTF.

The J gene is TRBJ1-2, the V gene TRBV6-2 or TRBV6-3; D might be TRBD1 (5 bases). The CDR3 consists of 13 residues. The V end lost 5 bases, the J end lost 8 bases, and 15 bases lay between the germline ends. Looked up from germline, CDR1 is MNHEY and CDR2 is SVGEGT. The DNA of the CDR3 is TGTGCCAGCAGTACAGTCCGGGGCCAAGGCTACACCTTC. Protein product: CASSTVRGQGYTF.

The chain carries TRBV29-1 and TRBJ1-3; no clear D. Trimming left V 2 bases short and J 9 bases short, with 5 bases between. In germline, CDR1 is SQVTM, CDR2 ANQGSEA. The CDR3 covers 10 residues. The CDR3 reads CSVETGTIYF. DNA of the CDR3: TGCAGCGTTGAAACGGGCACCATATATTTT. Complete variable domain (other parts from reference TRBV29-1 and TRBJ1-3): SAVISQKPSRDICQRGTSLTIQCQVDSQVTMMFWYRQQPGQSLTLIATANQGSEATYESGFVIDKFPISRPNLTFSTLTVSNMSPEDSSIYLCSVETGTIYFGEGSWLTVV.

The chain couples TRBV19 to TRBJ1-6; TRBD1 is a possible D gene (6 bases). Germline loops: CDR1 LNHDA, CDR2 SQIVND (reference sequence). CDR3 size: 17 residues. V dropped 6 bases and J dropped 7 bases, with 22 bases sitting between them. CDR3 loop: CASRLGGARARNSPLHF. In DNA, the CDR3 is TGTGCCAGTAGACTAGGGGGGGCCAGGGCTCGGAATTCACCCCTCCACTTT.

This chain joins TRBV28 and TRBJ2-5; 8 bases line up with TRBD1. CDR1 and CDR2 from the germline V gene are MDHEN and SYDVKM. V lost 2 bases, J lost 6 bases, and 11 bases stayed unmatched. The CDR3 runs 16 residues. This CDR3 reads CASSLLRAGGFKTQYF. Written as DNA, the CDR3 is TGTGCCAGCAGTTTACTGAGGGCAGGGGGCTTTAAGACCCAGTACTTC.

This chain uses TRBV13 with TRBJ2-7; no definite D call. The CDR3 spans 14 residues. Trimming shortened V by 1 base and J by 5 bases, and 12 bases separated the two germline ends. Germline CDR1 PRHDT, CDR2 FYEKMQ (reference sequence). The CDR3 sequence is CASSLALEHHEQYF. The CDR3 nucleotides are TGTGCCAGCAGCTTAGCCCTCGAGCACCACGAGCAGTACTTC.

This chain connects TRBV30 to TRBJ1-5; possible D gene TRBD1, 5 bases. Germline CDR1 GTSNPN, CDR2 SVGIG (reference sequence). V was trimmed by 3 bases and J by 4 bases, leaving 16 bases between them. The length of the CDR3 is 15 residues. The CDR3 region is CAWSQRGTINQPQHF. The CDR3 nucleotides read TGTGCCTGGAGCCAAAGAGGGACGATTAATCAGCCCCAGCATTTT.

This chain links TRBV6-5 with TRBJ2-7; the D gene is possibly TRBD1 (5 bases). Germline V gene data show CDR1 as MNHEY and CDR2 as SVGAGI. This CDR3 contains 15 residues. V was trimmed by 5 bases and J by 0 bases, leaving 14 bases between them. This chain's CDR3 is CASSNDRVHSYEQYF. The CDR3 DNA reads as TGTGCCAGCAGTAACGACAGAGTTCACTCCTACGAGCAGTACTTC.

V usage is TRBV11-2 and J usage is TRBJ2-3; 7 bases match TRBD2. Germline assignment: CDR1 SGHAT and CDR2 FQNNGV. CDR3 length equals 14 residues. Losses at the gene ends were 4 bases for V and 5 bases for J; bases not matched to a gene: 6. This CDR3 reads CASSSPGEGDTQYF. The CDR3 region has the DNA TGTGCCAGCAGCTCTCCGGGGGAGGGAGATACGCAGTATTTT.

The genes are TRBV29-1 and TRBJ1-1, with 7 bases matching TRBD1. Looked up from germline, CDR1 is SQVTM and CDR2 is ANQGSEA. The CDR3 has 10 amino acids. V shed 7 bases and J 8 bases; nucleotides not matched to a gene: 4. CDR3 residues: CSAGDSEAFF. Here the CDR3 DNA reads TGCAGCGCCGGGGACAGCGAAGCTTTCTTT.

The J gene is TRBJ2-7, the V gene TRBV18, with 10 bases matching TRBD1. Looked up from germline, CDR1 is KGHSH and CDR2 is LQKENI. The CDR3 is 15 residues long. After removal of 3 bases from V and 1 base from J, the junction contained 3 bases not matched to a gene. The CDR3 nucleotides are TGTGCCAGCTCACCCAGACAGGGGGCATCCTACGAGCAGTACTTC. Protein product: CASSPRQGASYEQYF.

The chain links TRBV28 to TRBJ1-2, with D possibly matching TRBD1 (5 bases). The length of the CDR3 is 13 residues. The ends were cut back, 4 bases at V and 4 bases at J, with 10 bases in the middle. CDR1 and CDR2 (germline): MDHEN, SYDVKM. The CDR3 sequence is CASSSGQLYGYTF. The CDR3, as DNA: TGTGCCAGCAGTTCGGGGCAGCTCTATGGCTACACCTTC.

V gene TRBV18 combines with J gene TRBJ2-3; D may be TRBD1 (7 bases). This CDR3 comprises 15 residues. V shed 5 bases and J shed 3 bases, with 15 bases lying between them. Germline-derived CDR1 and CDR2 are KGHSH and LQKENI. The CDR3 protein is CASSNNRGGTDTQYF. The CDR3 DNA is TGTGCCAGCTCAAACAACAGGGGAGGAACAGATACGCAGTATTTT.

This chain uses TRBV5-4 with TRBJ2-1; D is perhaps TRBD1 or TRBD2 (6 bases each). The germline V and J ends were trimmed by 4 bases and 4 bases, with 18 bases remaining between them. The CDR3 is made up of 16 amino acids. Germline CDR1 SGHNT, CDR2 YYREEE (reference sequence). The CDR3 protein is CASSPAGGKQYNEQFF. In DNA form, the CDR3 reads TGTGCCAGCAGCCCTGCCGGGGGCAAACAATACAATGAGCAGTTCTTC.

This chain connects TRBV9 to TRBJ1-2; D is undetermined. Germline lookup yields CDR1 SGDLS and CDR2 YYNGEE. Trimming took off 0 bases at V and 2 bases at J, with 5 bases between the two ends. The CDR3 runs 13 residues. CDR3 in DNA: TGTGCCAGCAGCGTAGAGGTAAACTATGGCTACACCTTC. Translation gives CASSVEVNYGYTF.

This sequence joins TRBV9 and TRBJ2-1, with 7 bases identical to TRBD2. The CDR3 has 16 amino acids. Germline CDR1 SGDLS, CDR2 YYNGEE. J was trimmed by 3 bases and V by 0 bases; bases with no gene match: 6. Here the CDR3 DNA reads TGTGCCAGCAGCGTAGGAGCGGGGCTAAACTACAATGAGCAGTTCTTC. It codes for CASSVGAGLNYNEQFF.